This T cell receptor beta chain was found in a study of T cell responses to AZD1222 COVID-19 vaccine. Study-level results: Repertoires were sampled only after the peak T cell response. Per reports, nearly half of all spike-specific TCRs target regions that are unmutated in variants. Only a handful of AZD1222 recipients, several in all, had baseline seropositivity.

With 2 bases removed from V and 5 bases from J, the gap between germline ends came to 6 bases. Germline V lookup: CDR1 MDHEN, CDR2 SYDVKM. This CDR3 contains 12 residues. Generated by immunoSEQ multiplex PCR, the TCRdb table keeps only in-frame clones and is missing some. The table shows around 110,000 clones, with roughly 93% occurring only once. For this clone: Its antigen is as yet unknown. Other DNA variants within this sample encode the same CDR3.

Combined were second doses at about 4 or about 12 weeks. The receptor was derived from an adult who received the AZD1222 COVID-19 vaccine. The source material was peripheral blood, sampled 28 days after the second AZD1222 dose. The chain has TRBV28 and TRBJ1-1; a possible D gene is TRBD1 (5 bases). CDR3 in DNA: TGTGCCAGCAGTTTAGCAGGGACTGAAGCTTTCTTT. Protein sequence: CASSLAGTEAFF.